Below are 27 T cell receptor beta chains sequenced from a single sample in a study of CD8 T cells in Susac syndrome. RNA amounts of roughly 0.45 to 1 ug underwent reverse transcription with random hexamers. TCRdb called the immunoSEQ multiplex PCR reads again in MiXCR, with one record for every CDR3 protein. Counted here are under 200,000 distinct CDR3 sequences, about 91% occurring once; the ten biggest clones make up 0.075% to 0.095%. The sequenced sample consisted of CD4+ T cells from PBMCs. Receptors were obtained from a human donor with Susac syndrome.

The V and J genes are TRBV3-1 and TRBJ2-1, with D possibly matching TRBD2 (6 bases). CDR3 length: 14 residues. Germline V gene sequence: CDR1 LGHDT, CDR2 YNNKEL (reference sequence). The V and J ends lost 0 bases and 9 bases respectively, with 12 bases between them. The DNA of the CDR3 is TGTGCCAGCAGCCAAGACGGGGGTCGGGGTGAGCAGTTCTTC. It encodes CASSQDGGRGEQFF.

The CDR3 sequence is CASSLAQYGSPLHF. CDR3 coding DNA: TGCGCCAGCAGCTTGGCGCAGTACGGTTCACCCCTCCACTTT. The chain has TRBV5-1 and TRBJ1-6; unclear D gene. The CDR3 loop spans 14 amino acids. Deletions cut 0 bases from V and 9 bases from J, with 10 bases between. Per germline, CDR1 SGHRS and CDR2 YFSETQ.

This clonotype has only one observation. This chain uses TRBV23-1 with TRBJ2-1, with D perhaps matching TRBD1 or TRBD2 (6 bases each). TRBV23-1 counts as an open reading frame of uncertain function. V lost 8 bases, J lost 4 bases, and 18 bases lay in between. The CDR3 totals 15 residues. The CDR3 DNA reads TGCGCCAGCGGCTGGTATGGGGGGCGTTACAATGAGCAGTTCTTC. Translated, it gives CASGWYGGRYNEQFF.

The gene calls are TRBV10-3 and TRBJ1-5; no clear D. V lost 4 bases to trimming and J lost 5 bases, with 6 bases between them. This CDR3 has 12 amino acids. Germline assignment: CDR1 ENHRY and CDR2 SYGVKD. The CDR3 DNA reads TGTGCCATCAGTGGCTCGGATCAGCCCCAGCATTTT. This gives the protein CAISGSDQPQHF.

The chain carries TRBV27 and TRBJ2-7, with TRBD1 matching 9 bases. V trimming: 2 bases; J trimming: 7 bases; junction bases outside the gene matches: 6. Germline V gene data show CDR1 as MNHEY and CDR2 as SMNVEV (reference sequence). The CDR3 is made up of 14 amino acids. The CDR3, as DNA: TGTGCCAGCAGTTTAAGGACAGGGGTTGGGGAGCAGTACTTC. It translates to CASSLRTGVGEQYF.

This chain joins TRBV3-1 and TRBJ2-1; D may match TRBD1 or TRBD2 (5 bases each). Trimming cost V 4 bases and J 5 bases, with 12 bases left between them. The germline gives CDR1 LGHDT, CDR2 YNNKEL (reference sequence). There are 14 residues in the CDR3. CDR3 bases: TGTGCCAGCAGCCTTTTAGGGGAGAACAATGAGCAGTTCTTC. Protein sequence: CASSLLGENNEQFF.

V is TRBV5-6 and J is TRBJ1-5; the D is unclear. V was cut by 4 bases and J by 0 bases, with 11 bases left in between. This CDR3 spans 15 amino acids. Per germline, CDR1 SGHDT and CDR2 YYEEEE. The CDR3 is CASSPGADSNQPQHF. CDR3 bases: TGTGCCAGCAGCCCGGGAGCAGATAGCAATCAGCCCCAGCATTTT.

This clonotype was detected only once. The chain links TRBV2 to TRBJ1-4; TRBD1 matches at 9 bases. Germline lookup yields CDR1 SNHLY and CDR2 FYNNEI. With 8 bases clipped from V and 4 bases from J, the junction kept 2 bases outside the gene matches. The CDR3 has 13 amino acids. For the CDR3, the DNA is TGTGCCAGCGTGACAGGGGGTAATGAAAAACTGTTTTTT. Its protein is CASVTGGNEKLFF. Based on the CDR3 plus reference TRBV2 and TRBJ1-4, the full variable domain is EPEVTQTPSHQVTQMGQEVILRCVPISNHLYFYWYRQILGQKVEFLVSFYNNEISEKSEIFDDQFSVERPDGSNFTLKIRSTKLEDSAMYFCASVTGGNEKLFFGSGTQLSVL.

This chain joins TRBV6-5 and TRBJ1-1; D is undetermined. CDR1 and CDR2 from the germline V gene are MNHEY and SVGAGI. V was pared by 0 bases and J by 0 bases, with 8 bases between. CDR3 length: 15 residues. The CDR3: CASSYSRNMNTEAFF. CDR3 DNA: TGTGCCAGCAGTTACTCGAGAAACATGAACACTGAAGCTTTCTTT.

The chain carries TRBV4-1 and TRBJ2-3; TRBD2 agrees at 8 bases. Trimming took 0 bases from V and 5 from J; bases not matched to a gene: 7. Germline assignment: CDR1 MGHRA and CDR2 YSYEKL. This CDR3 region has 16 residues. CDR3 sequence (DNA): TGCGCCAGCAGCCAAGACGCGGGAGGATTTATAGATACGCAGTATTTT. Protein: CASSQDAGGFIDTQYF.

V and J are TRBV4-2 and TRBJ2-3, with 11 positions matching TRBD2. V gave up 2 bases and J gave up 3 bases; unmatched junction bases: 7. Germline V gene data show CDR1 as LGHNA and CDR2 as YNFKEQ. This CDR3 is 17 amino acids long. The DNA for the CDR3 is TGTGCCAGCAGCCAACCACATAGCGGGGGGGCGACAGATACGCAGTATTTT. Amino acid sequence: CASSQPHSGGATDTQYF.

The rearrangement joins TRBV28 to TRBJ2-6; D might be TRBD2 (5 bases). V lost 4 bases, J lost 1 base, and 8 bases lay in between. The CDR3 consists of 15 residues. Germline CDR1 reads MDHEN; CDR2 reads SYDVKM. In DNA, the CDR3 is TGTGCCAGCAGTTCCCCGGGGTCTGGGGCCAACGTCCTGACTTTC. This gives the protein CASSSPGSGANVLTF.

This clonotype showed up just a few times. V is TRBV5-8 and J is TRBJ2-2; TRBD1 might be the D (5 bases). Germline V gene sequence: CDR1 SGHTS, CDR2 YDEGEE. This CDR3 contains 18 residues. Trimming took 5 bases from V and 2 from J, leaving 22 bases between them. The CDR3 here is CASSSKLPTTVNTGELFF. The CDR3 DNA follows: TGTGCCAGCAGTTCGAAACTACCTACGACAGTAAACACCGGGGAGCTGTTTTTT.

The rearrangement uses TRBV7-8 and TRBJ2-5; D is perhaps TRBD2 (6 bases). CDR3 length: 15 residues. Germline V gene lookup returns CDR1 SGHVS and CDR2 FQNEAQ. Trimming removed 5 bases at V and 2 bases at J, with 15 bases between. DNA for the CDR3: TGTGCCAGCAGCCCCCGGCTGACTAGTCAAGAGACCCAGTACTTC. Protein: CASSPRLTSQETQYF.

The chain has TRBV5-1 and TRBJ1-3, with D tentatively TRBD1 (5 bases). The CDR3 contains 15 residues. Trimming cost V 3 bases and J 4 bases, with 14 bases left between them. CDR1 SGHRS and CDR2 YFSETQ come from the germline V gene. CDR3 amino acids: CASSSAGTLGNTIYF. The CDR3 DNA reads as TGCGCCAGCAGCTCCGCCGGGACCCTCGGAAACACCATATATTTT.

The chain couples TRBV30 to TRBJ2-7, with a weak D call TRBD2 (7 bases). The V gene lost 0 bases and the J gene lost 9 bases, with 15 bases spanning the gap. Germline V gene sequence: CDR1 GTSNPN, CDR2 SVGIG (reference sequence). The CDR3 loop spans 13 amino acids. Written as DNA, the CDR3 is TGTGCCTGGAGTGTAATCCAGGGAGGGGGGCAGTACTTC. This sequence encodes CAWSVIQGGGQYF.

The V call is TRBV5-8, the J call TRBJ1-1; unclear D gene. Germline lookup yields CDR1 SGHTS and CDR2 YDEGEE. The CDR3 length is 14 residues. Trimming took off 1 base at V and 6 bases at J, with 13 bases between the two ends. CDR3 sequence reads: CASSLYAAVSEAFF. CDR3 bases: TGTGCCAGCAGCTTGTACGCCGCGGTCTCTGAAGCTTTCTTT.

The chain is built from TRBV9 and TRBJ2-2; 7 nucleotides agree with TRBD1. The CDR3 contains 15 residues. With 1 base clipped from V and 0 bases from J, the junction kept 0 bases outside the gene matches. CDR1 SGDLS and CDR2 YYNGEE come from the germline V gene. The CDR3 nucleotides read TGTGCCAGCAGCGTACAGGGGGCGAACACCGGGGAGCTGTTTTTT. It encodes CASSVQGANTGELFF.

CDR3 protein: CASSLGTGENQPQHF. The CDR3 DNA is TGCGCCAGCAGCTTAGGGACAGGGGAGAATCAGCCCCAGCATTTT. The chain uses TRBV5-1 and TRBJ1-5; 10 bases agree with TRBD1. CDR1 SGHRS and CDR2 YFSETQ come from the germline V gene. V shed 2 bases, J shed 4 bases, and the junction held 3 bases outside the gene matches. The CDR3 is 15 amino acids. The full variable domain, its missing parts supplied by reference TRBV5-1 and TRBJ1-5, is KAGVTQTPRYLIKTRGQQVTLSCSPISGHRSVSWYQQTPGQGLQFLFEYFSETQRNKGNFPGRFSGRQFSNSRSEMNVSTLELGDSALYLCASSLGTGENQPQHFGDGTRLSIL.

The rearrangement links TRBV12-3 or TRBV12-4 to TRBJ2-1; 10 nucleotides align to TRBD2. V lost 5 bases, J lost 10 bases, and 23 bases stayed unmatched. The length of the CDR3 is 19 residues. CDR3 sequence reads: CASSAGTSESRIPSGEQFF. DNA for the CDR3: TGTGCCAGCAGTGCCGGGACTAGCGAGAGCAGGATCCCATCGGGAGAGCAGTTCTTC.

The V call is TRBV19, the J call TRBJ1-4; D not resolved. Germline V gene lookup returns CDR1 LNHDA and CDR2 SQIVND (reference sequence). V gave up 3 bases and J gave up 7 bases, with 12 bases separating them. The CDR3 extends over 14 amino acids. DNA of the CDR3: TGTGCCAGTAGTATCGGAGGAAAAGGTGAAAAACTGTTTTTT. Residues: CASSIGGKGEKLFF.

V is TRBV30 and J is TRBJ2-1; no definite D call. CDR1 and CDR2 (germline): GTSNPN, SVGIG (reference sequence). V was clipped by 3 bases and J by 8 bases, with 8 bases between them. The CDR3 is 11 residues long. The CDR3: CAWSKRDEQFF. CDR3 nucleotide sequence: TGTGCCTGGAGCAAAAGAGATGAGCAGTTCTTC. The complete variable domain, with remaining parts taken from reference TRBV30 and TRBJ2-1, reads SQTIHQWPATLVQPVGSPLSLECTVEGTSNPNLYWYRQAAGRGLQLLFYSVGIGQISSEVPQNLSASRPQDRQFILSSKKLLLSDSGFYLCAWSKRDEQFFGPGTRLTVL.

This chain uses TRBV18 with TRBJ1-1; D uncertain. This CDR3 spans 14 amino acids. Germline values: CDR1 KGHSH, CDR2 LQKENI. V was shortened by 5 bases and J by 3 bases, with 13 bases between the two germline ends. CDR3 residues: CASSKSWEDTEAFF. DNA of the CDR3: TGTGCCAGCTCAAAGTCGTGGGAGGACACTGAAGCTTTCTTT.

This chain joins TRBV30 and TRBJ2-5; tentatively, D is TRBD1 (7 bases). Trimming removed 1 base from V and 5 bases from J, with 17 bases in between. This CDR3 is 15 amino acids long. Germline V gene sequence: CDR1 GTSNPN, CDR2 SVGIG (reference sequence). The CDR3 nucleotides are TGTGCCTGGAGTGCGACTGCGGGACAGTTGGAGACCCAGTACTTC. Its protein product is CAWSATAGQLETQYF.

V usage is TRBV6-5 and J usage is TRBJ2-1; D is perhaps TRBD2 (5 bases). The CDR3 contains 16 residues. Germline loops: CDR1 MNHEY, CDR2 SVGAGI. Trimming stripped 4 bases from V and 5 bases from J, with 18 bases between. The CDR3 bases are TGTGCCAGCAGTTCTGGACTCCTAAAATCGGACAATGAGCAGTTCTTC. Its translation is CASSSGLLKSDNEQFF.

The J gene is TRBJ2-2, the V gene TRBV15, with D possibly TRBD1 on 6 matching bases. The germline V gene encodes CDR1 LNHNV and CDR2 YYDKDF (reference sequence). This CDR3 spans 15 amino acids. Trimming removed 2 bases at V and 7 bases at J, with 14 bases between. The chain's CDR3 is CATSRRLGANGELFF. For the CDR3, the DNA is TGTGCCACCAGCAGACGTTTGGGGGCTAACGGGGAGCTGTTTTTT.

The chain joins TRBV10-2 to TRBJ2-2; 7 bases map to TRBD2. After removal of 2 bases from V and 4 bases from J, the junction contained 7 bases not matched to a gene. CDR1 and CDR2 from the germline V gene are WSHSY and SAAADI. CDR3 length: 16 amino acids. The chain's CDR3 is CASSESGLVGTGELFF. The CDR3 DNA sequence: TGCGCCAGCAGTGAGAGCGGACTAGTCGGCACCGGGGAGCTGTTTTTT.